One sample yielded the 8 T cell receptor beta chains listed below, sequenced in a study of shared clonotypes between healthy human individuals (dated by TCRdb to about 2020). Library preparation used the immunoSEQ multiplex PCR assay. Sourced from immuneACCESS, this table was stored by TCRdb with only in-frame sequences that have V and J called. A share of the clones is absent; for the studies checked, an unresolved V gene accounts for under half, and the remainder has no known explanation. The sample table records about 1.1 million clones; around three quarters of these occur just once. 0.89% of the sample belongs to the ten largest clones. Input material: memory CD4+ T cells from PBMCs. What the cell subset or site label conveys for this sample: CD45RA-negative fraction. All receptors come from a man aged 18 to 29 in good health. Some clones in this sample may be carry-over from other donors' samples.

This clone has a handful of counts. The V gene is TRBV2, the J gene TRBJ1-1; perhaps TRBD1 as D (6 bases). The V gene lost 2 bases and the J gene lost 4 bases, with 11 bases spanning the gap. The germline V gene encodes CDR1 SNHLY and CDR2 FYNNEI. The CDR3 runs to 14 residues. CDR3 residues: CASSEQGLRTEAFF. CDR3 bases: TGTGCCAGCAGTGAACAGGGGTTGCGCACTGAAGCTTTCTTT.

The genes are TRBV27 and TRBJ2-5; D is tentatively TRBD1 or TRBD2 (5 bases each). Trimming took off 5 bases at V and 5 bases at J, with 15 bases between the two ends. The CDR3 is made up of 14 amino acids. Germline V gene lookup returns CDR1 MNHEY and CDR2 SMNVEV (reference sequence). DNA for the CDR3: TGTGCCAGCAGTCCCCAGGGTAGAGGGGAGACCCAGTACTTC. Amino acids: CASSPQGRGETQYF.

The rearrangement joins TRBV5-1 to TRBJ1-2; D uncertain. The CDR3 consists of 13 residues. The ends were cut back, 6 bases at V and 4 bases at J, with 13 bases in the middle. CDR1 and CDR2 from the germline V gene are SGHRS and YFSETQ. The CDR3 sequence is CASTDPGSYGYTF. The CDR3 DNA is TGCGCCAGCACCGATCCCGGGAGCTATGGCTACACCTTC.

The chain combines TRBV4-1 with TRBJ1-5; D gene unclear. The CDR3 has 13 amino acids. The germline V gene has CDR1 MGHRA and CDR2 YSYEKL. Trimming pared 1 base from V and 7 bases from J, leaving 8 bases between. The CDR3 DNA reads as TGCGCCAGCAGCCAAGCCCCGCGGCAGCCCCAGCATTTT. It translates to CASSQAPRQPQHF.

This clone has a single count. V gene TRBV7-9 combines with J gene TRBJ2-1; TRBD2 might be the D (6 bases). This CDR3 has 15 amino acids. V lost 6 bases and J lost 8, with 20 bases in between. Germline V gives CDR1 SEHNR, CDR2 FQNEAQ (reference sequence). CDR3 bases: TGTGCCAGCAGGTCACCGGGAGCCCCTACATATGAGCAGTTCTTC. This sequence encodes CASRSPGAPTYEQFF.

The rearrangement uses TRBV28 and TRBJ2-2, with TRBD2 matching over 10 bases. The germline CDR1 and CDR2 sequences are MDHEN and SYDVKM. The CDR3 has 15 residues. V shed 6 bases, J shed 5 bases, and the junction held 6 bases outside the gene matches. CDR3 region: CASRTSGRATGELFF. DNA of the CDR3: TGTGCCAGCAGGACCAGCGGGAGGGCGACCGGGGAGCTGTTTTTT.

This clone was picked up one time. The CDR3 region has the DNA TGTGCCAGCAGCGTTATGGGACAGCCGAACACCGGGGAGCTGTTTTTT. It translates to CASSVMGQPNTGELFF. The rearrangement joins TRBV9 to TRBJ2-2; 7 positions match TRBD1. The CDR3 totals 16 residues. V was clipped by 2 bases and J by 0 bases; unmatched bases: 4. Germline V gene lookup returns CDR1 SGDLS and CDR2 YYNGEE.

The chain is built from TRBV6-5 and TRBJ2-3; D remains unclear. This CDR3 has 16 amino acids. The germline V gene encodes CDR1 MNHEY and CDR2 SVGAGI. The V gene lost 2 bases and the J gene lost 0 bases, with 12 bases spanning the gap. The DNA of the CDR3 is TGTGCCAGCAGTTACGGTGCAGATCTTAGCACAGATACGCAGTATTTT. It encodes CASSYGADLSTDTQYF.